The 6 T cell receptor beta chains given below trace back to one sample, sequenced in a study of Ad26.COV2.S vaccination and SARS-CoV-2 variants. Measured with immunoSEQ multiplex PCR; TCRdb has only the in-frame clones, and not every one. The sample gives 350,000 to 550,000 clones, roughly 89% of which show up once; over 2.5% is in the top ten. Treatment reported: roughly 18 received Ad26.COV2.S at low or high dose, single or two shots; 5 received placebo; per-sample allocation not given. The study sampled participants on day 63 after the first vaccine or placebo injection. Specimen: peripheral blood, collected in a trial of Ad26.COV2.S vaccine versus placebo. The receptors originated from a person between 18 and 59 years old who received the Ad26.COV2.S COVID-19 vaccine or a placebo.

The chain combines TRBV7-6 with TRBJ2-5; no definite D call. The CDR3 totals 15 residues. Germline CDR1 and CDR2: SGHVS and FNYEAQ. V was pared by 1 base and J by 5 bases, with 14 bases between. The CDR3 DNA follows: TGTGCCAGCAGCTTAGTCGGCTATACCGCGGAGACCCAGTACTTC. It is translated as CASSLVGYTAETQYF.

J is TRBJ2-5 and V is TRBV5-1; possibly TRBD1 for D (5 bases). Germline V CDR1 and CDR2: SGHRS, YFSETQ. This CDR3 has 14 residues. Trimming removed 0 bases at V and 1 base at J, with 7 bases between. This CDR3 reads CASSLVQGQETQYF. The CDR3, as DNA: TGCGCCAGCAGCTTGGTCCAGGGCCAAGAGACCCAGTACTTC.

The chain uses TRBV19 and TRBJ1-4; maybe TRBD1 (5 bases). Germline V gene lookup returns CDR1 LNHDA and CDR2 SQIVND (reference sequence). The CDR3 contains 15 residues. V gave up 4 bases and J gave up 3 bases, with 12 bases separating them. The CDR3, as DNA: TGTGCCAGTAGTACCAGGAGGGGATCTAATGAAAAACTGTTTTTT. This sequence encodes CASSTRRGSNEKLFF.

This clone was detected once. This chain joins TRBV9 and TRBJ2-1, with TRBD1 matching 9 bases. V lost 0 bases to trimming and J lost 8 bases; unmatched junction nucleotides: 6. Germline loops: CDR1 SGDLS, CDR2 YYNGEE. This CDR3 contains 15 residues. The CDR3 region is CASSVEPGQGYEQFF. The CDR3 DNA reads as TGTGCCAGCAGCGTAGAGCCGGGACAGGGCTATGAGCAGTTCTTC.

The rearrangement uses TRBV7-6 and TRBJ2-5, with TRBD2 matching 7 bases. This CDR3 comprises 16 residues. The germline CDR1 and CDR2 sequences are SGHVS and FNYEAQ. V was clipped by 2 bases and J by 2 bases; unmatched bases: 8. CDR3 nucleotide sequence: TGTGCCAGCAGCTTACCCCGGGGAGGGGTTCAAGAGACCCAGTACTTC. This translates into CASSLPRGGVQETQYF.

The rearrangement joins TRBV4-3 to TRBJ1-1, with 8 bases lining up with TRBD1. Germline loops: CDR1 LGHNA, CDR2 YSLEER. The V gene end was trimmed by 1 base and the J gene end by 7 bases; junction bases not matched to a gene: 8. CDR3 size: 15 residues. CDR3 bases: TGCGCCAGCAGCCAAGCCGCAGGACAGGGATTTGAAGCTTTCTTT. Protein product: CASSQAAGQGFEAFF.